This T cell receptor beta chain is drawn from a study of blood T cells in healthy people across ages. Trimming pared 0 bases from V and 8 bases from J, leaving 12 bases between. The CDR3 runs to 14 residues. In germline, CDR1 is SGHRS, CDR2 YFSETQ. Alongside a J-beta primer mix, a sample-barcoded 5' primer served in a second PCR lasting roughly 6 to 11 cycles. A single record per CDR3 protein comes from TCRdb applying MiXCR to the 5' RACE reads. The table lists 800,000 or so distinct CDR3 sequences, 20% to 25% of them singletons, with 3.7% in the top ten. These data were likewise used in another study, on T cells of mothers and their children. From that report: For each mother, over 9 million TCR beta CDR3 reads were obtained, and for each child, 2.5 million to 3 million. Comparable shaping of TCR recombination output by thymic selection was observed in related and unrelated pairs.

The sequence was collected from a boy between 5 and 17 years old in good health. V usage is TRBV5-1 and J usage is TRBJ2-1; D might be TRBD2 (5 bases). The sequencing input was blood. Written as DNA, the CDR3 is TGCGCCAGCAGCTTGGTTTCTAGCTGGGATGAGCAGTTCTTC. This gives the protein CASSLVSSWDEQFF. The full variable domain, completed using reference TRBV5-1 and TRBJ2-1, is KAGVTQTPRYLIKTRGQQVTLSCSPISGHRSVSWYQQTPGQGLQFLFEYFSETQRNKGNFPGRFSGRQFSNSRSEMNVSTLELGDSALYLCASSLVSSWDEQFFGPGTRLTVL.